Following are 2 T cell receptor beta chains from one sample sequenced in a study of spatial heterogeneity in lung cancer. Time point defined: sample taken at primary tumor resection. MiXCR, run by TCRdb on the 5' RACE reads, gives a single entry per CDR3 protein. This sample carries around 150 distinct CDR3 sequences, over 20% of them seen once, and the ten largest clones take under 35%. This material consisted of normal lung tissue next to the tumor, taken at surgery. The receptor set was obtained from a male donor with early-stage non-small cell lung cancer.

In its sample, this clonotype ranks as large. The chain couples TRBV4-2 to TRBJ2-6; TRBD1 might be the D (6 bases). V was clipped by 0 bases and J by 1 base, with 10 bases between them. Germline V CDR1 and CDR2: LGHNA, YNFKEQ. This CDR3 spans 17 amino acids. Written as DNA, the CDR3 is TGTGCCAGCAGCCAAGAGGGGGCGGCATCTGGGGCCAACGTCCTGACTTTC. The encoded protein is CASSQEGAASGANVLTF.

This clonotype qualifies as hyperexpanded. V usage is TRBV3-1 and J usage is TRBJ1-5, with D tentatively TRBD1 (6 bases). The CDR3 is 18 amino acids. Germline assignment: CDR1 LGHDT and CDR2 YNNKEL (reference sequence). The CDR3 DNA follows: TGTACCGATCTCCAGTGTAGAACAGGGAGTTGGTCGAGTCAGCCCCAGCATTTT. Its protein is CTDLQCRTGSWSSQPQHF.